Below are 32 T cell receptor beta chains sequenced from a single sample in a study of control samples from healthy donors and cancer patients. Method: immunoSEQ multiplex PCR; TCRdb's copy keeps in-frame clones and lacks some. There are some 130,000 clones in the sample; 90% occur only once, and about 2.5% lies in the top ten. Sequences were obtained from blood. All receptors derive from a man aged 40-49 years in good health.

The CDR3 DNA is TGTGCCAGCAGCGTGTCCGGATCCAATGAGCAGTTCTTC. It codes for CASSVSGSNEQFF. V is TRBV9 and J is TRBJ2-1; D remains ambiguous. In germline, CDR1 is SGDLS, CDR2 YYNGEE. The CDR3 sequence is 13 residues long. The V end lost 2 bases, the J end lost 6 bases, and 9 bases lay between the germline ends.

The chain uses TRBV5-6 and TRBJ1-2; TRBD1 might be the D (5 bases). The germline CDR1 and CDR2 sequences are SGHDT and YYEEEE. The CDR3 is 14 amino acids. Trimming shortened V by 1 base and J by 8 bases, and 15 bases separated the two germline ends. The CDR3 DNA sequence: TGTGCCAGCAGCTTGAGATCGGGGCTCGGCGGCTACACCTTC. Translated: CASSLRSGLGGYTF.

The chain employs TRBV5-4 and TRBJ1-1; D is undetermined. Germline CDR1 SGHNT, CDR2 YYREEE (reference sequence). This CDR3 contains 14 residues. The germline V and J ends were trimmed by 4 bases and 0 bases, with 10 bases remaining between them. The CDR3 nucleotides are TGTGCCAGCAGCGCCGGAGGAATGAACACTGAAGCTTTCTTT. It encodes CASSAGGMNTEAFF.

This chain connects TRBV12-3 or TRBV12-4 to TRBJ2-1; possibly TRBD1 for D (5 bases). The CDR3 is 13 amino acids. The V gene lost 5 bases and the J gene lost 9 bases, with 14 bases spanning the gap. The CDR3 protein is CASSPRLGPEQFF. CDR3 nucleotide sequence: TGTGCCAGCAGTCCCCGATTGGGGCCTGAGCAGTTCTTC.

The CDR3 DNA is TGCGCCAGCAGTGTAGGGACAGGGGGTTCACCCCTCCACTTT. It encodes CASSVGTGGSPLHF. The genes are TRBV5-1 and TRBJ1-6; TRBD1 aligns across 11 bases. The CDR3 has 14 amino acids. The germline gives CDR1 SGHRS, CDR2 YFSETQ. V lost 5 bases, J lost 9 bases, and 4 bases stayed unmatched.

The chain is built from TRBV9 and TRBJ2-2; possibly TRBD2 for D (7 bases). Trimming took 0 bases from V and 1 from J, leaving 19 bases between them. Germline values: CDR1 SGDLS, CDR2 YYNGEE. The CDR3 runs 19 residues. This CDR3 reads CASSVAFTGGGWNTGELFF. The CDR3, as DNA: TGTGCCAGCAGCGTAGCATTCACGGGGGGCGGATGGAACACCGGGGAGCTGTTTTTT.

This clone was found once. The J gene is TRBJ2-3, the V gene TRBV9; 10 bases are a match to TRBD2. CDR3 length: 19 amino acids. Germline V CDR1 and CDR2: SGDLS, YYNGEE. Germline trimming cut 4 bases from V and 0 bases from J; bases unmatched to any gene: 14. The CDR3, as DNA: TGTGCCAGCAGCCCGGGGCGGACTAGCGGTGTTTATAGCACAGATACGCAGTATTTT. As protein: CASSPGRTSGVYSTDTQYF. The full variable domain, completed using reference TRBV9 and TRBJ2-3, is DSGVTQTPKHLITATGQRVTLRCSPRSGDLSVYWYQQSLDQGLQFLIQYYNGEERAKGNILERFSAQQFPDLHSELNLSSLELGDSALYFCASSPGRTSGVYSTDTQYFGPGTRLTVL.

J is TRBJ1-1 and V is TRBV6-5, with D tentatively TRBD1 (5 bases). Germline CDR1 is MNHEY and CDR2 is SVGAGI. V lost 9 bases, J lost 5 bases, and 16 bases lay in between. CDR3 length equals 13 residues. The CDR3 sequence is CASSRDGRTEAFF. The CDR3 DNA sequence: TGTGCCAGTAGCAGGGATGGGAGGACTGAAGCTTTCTTT.

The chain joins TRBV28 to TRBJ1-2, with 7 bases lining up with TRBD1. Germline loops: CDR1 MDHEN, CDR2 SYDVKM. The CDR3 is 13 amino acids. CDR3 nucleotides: TGTGCTTACAGGGGAGCAGGGGGTTATGGCTACACCTTC. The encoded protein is CAYRGAGGYGYTF.

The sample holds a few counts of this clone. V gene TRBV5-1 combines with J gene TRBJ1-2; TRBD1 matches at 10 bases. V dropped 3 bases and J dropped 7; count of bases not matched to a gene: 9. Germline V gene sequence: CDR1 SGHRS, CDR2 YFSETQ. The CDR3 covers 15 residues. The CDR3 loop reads CASSSPGQGSGGYTF. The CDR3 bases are TGCGCCAGCAGCTCCCCGGGACAGGGGAGCGGTGGCTACACCTTC.

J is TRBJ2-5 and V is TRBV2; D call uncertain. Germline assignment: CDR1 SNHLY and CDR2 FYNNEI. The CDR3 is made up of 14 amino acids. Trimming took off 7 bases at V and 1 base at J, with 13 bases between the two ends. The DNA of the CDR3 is TGTGCCAGCACCTACGGTGGCAGCCAAGAGACCCAGTACTTC. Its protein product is CASTYGGSQETQYF.

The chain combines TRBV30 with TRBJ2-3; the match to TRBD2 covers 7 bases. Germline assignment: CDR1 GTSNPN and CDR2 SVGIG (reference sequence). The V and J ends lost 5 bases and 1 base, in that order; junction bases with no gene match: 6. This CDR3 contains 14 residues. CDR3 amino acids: CAWGSGERTDTQYF. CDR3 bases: TGTGCCTGGGGCAGCGGGGAGCGCACAGATACGCAGTATTTT.

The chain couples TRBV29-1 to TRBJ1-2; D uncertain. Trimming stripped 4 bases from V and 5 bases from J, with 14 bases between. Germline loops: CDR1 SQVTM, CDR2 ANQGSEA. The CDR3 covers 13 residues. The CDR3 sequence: CSVAAFRGYGYTF. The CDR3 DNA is TGCAGCGTTGCGGCATTTCGAGGGTATGGCTACACCTTC. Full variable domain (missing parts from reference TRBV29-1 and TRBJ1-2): SAVISQKPSRDICQRGTSLTIQCQVDSQVTMMFWYRQQPGQSLTLIATANQGSEATYESGFVIDKFPISRPNLTFSTLTVSNMSPEDSSIYLCSVAAFRGYGYTFGSGTRLTVV.

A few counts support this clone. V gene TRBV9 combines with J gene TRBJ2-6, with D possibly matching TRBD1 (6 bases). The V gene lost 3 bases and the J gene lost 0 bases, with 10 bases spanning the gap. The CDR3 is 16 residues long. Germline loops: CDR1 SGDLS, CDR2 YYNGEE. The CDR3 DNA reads TGTGCCAGCAGCGGACGGGACAACTCTGGGGCCAACGTCCTGACTTTC. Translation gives CASSGRDNSGANVLTF.

For the CDR3, the DNA is TGTGCCAGTAGGCCACAGGGGACCTATAATTCACCCCTCCACTTT. Translating gives CASRPQGTYNSPLHF. The rearrangement joins TRBV19 to TRBJ1-6, with 7 nucleotides matching TRBD1. The V gene end was trimmed by 6 bases and the J gene end by 2 bases; junction bases not matched to a gene: 4. CDR1 is LNHDA, CDR2 SQIVND, per germline (reference sequence). The CDR3 contains 15 residues.

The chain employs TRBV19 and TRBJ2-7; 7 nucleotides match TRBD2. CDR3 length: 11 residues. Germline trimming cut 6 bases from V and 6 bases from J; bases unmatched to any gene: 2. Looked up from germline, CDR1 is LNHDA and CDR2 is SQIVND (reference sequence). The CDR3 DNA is TGTGCCAGTAGGGGGGAGGGCGAGCAGTACTTC. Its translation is CASRGEGEQYF.

The CDR3 sequence is CASSSYPRDSSYEQYF. The CDR3, as DNA: TGTGCCAGCAGCTCCTACCCTAGGGACAGCTCCTACGAGCAGTACTTC. The chain links TRBV11-3 to TRBJ2-7, with 7 bases lining up with TRBD1. Germline CDR1 SGHNT, CDR2 YENEEA. Trimming at V came to 4 bases and at J to 0 bases, leaving 9 bases not matched to a gene. This CDR3 has 16 amino acids.

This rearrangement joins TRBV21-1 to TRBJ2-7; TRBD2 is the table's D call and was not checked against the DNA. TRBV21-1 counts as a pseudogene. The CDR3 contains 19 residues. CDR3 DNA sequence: TGTGCCAGCAGCAAAGGGACTAGCGGGGGCCATCCCCCTCTGGTTGAGCAGTACTTC. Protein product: CASSKGTSGGHPPLVEQYF.

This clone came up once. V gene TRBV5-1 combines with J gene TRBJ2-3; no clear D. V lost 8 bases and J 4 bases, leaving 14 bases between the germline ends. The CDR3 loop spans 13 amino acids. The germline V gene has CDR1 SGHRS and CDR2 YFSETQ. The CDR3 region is CASTLSVADTQYF. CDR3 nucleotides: TGCGCCAGTACCCTTTCGGTCGCAGATACGCAGTATTTT.

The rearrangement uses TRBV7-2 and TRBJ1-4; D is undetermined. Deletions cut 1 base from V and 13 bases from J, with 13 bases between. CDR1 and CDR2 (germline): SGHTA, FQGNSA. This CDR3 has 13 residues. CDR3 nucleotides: TGTGCCAGCAGCTTAGATGAAAGATTTAGACTGTTTTTT. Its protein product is CASSLDERFRLFF.

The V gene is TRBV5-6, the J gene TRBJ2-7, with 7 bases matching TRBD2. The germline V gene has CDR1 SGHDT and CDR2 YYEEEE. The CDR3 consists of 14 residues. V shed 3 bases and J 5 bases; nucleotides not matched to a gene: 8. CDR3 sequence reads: CASSSPGTINEQYF. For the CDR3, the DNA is TGTGCCAGCAGCTCCCCCGGGACTATAAACGAGCAGTACTTC. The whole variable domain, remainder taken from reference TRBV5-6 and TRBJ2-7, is DAGVTQSPTHLIKTRGQQVTLRCSPKSGHDTVSWYQQALGQGPQFIFQYYEEEERQRGNFPDRFSGHQFPNYSSELNVNALLLGDSALYLCASSSPGTINEQYFGPGTRLTVT.

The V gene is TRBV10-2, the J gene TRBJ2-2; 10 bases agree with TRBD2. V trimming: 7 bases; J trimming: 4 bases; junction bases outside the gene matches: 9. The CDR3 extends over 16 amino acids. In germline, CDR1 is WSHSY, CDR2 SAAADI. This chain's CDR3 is CASNSEAGGFTGELFF. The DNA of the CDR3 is TGCGCCAGCAATTCGGAAGCGGGGGGGTTCACCGGGGAGCTGTTTTTT.

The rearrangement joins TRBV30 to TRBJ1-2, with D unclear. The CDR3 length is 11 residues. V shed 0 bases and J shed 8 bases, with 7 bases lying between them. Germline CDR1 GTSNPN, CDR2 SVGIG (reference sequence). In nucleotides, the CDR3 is TGTGCCTGGAGTGTAACTTACGGCTACACCTTC. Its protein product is CAWSVTYGYTF. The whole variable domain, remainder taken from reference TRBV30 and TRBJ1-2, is SQTIHQWPATLVQPVGSPLSLECTVEGTSNPNLYWYRQAAGRGLQLLFYSVGIGQISSEVPQNLSASRPQDRQFILSSKKLLLSDSGFYLCAWSVTYGYTFGSGTRLTVV.

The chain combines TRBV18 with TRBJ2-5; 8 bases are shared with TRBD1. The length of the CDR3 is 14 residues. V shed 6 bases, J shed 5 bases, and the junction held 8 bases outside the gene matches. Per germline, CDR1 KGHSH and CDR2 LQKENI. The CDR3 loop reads CASSTSRTGETQYF. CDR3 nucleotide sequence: TGTGCCAGCTCCACTTCGAGGACAGGGGAGACCCAGTACTTC. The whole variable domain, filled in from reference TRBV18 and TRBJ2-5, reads NAGVMQNPRHLVRRRGQEARLRCSPMKGHSHVYWYRQLPEEGLKFMVYLQKENIIDESGMPKERFSAEFPKEGPSILRIQQVVRGDSAAYFCASSTSRTGETQYFGPGTRLLVL.

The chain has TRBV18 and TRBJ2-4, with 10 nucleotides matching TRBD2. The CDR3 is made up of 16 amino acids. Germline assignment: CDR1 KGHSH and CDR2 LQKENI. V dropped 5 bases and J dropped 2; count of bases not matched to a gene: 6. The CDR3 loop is CASSTSGGATKNIQYF. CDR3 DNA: TGTGCCAGCTCAACCAGCGGGGGGGCGACCAAAAACATTCAGTACTTC.

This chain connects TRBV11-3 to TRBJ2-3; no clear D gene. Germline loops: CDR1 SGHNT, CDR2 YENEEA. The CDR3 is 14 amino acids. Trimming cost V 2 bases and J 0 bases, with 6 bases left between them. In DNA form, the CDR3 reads TGTGCCAGCAGCTTATCCTCGAGCACAGATACGCAGTATTTT. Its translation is CASSLSSSTDTQYF.

The CDR3: CASSLAGLGLNTEAFF. CDR3 DNA: TGCGCCAGCAGCTTGGCTGGGCTGGGCCTGAACACTGAAGCTTTCTTT. This chain joins TRBV5-1 and TRBJ1-1; no clear D gene. This CDR3 is built from 16 residues. Per germline, CDR1 SGHRS and CDR2 YFSETQ. V lost 0 bases to trimming and J lost 0 bases, with 12 bases between them.

CDR3 sequence reads: CASSRYDRRNTEAFF. The CDR3 nucleotides read TGTGCCAGTAGTAGATACGACAGAAGGAACACTGAAGCTTTCTTT. The chain carries TRBV19 and TRBJ1-1; tentatively, D is TRBD1 (5 bases). Looked up from germline, CDR1 is LNHDA and CDR2 is SQIVND (reference sequence). The CDR3 has 15 residues. The ends were cut back, 4 bases at V and 1 base at J, with 13 bases in the middle.

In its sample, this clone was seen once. In nucleotides, the CDR3 is TGCGCCAGCAGCTTGCGGGTGACAGGAGGGAACACTGAAGCTTTCTTT. Its translation: CASSLRVTGGNTEAFF. J is TRBJ1-1 and V is TRBV5-1; D may be TRBD1 (6 bases). The length of the CDR3 is 16 residues. Germline values: CDR1 SGHRS, CDR2 YFSETQ. Trimming took off 1 base at V and 1 base at J, with 14 bases between the two ends.

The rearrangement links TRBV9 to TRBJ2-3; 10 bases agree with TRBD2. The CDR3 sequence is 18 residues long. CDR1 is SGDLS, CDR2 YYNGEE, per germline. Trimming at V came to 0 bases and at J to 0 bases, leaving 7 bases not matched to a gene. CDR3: CASSVGQRGGISTDTQYF. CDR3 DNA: TGTGCCAGCAGCGTAGGCCAGCGGGGGGGTATAAGCACAGATACGCAGTATTTT. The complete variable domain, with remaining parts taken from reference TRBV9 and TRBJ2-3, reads DSGVTQTPKHLITATGQRVTLRCSPRSGDLSVYWYQQSLDQGLQFLIQYYNGEERAKGNILERFSAQQFPDLHSELNLSSLELGDSALYFCASSVGQRGGISTDTQYFGPGTRLTVL.

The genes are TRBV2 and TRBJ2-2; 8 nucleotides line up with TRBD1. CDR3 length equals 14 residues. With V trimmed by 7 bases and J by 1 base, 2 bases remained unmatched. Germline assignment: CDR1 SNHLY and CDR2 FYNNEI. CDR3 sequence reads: CASTGTGNTGELFF. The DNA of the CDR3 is TGTGCCAGCACCGGGACAGGGAACACCGGGGAGCTGTTTTTT. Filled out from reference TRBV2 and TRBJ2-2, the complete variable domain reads EPEVTQTPSHQVTQMGQEVILRCVPISNHLYFYWYRQILGQKVEFLVSFYNNEISEKSEIFDDQFSVERPDGSNFTLKIRSTKLEDSAMYFCASTGTGNTGELFFGEGSRLTVL.

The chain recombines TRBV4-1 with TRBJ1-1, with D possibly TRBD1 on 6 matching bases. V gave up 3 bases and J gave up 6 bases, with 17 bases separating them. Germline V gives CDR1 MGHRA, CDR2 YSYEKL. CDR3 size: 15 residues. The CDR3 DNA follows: TGCGCCAGCAGCCACCTAGACAGGAAGGTCGCTGAAGCTTTCTTT. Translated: CASSHLDRKVAEAFF.